This TCR beta chain was recovered during a study of T-cell memory formation after mild COVID-19. Study as a whole: TCR clusters largely stayed donor specific. The study, taken as a whole, reports: CM and EM subsets held most contracting CD4+ clones; EMRA held CD8+ ones. CD4/CD8 balance characterized clones contracting day 15 to 85, and CD4+ skew characterized later expanders. Certain responding clones were present in pre-infection memory, suggesting participation of cross-reactive memory.

This clonotype was seen repeatedly, ten times or more. Its antigen is still unknown. TCRdb processed the 5' RACE reads anew with MiXCR; each CDR3 protein has one entry. The data contain 400,000 to 450,000 distinct CDR3 sequences, roughly 18% of them seen just once; the ten biggest clones take up about 22%. The CDR3 has 13 amino acids. The V and J ends lost 4 bases and 5 bases respectively, with 12 bases between them. Germline V lookup: CDR1 SGHRS, CDR2 YFSETQ. The rearrangement links TRBV5-1 to TRBJ2-5, with D perhaps matching TRBD1 or TRBD2 (5 bases each). The source is a man aged 18 to 29 who had mild COVID-19 (a few samples of this study predate the infection). Cell type and time point are not known. The sample consisted of PBMCs or a T cell subset sorted from them (not recorded which). The CDR3 sequence: CASSRGPGETQYF. In DNA form, the CDR3 reads TGCGCCAGCAGCAGGGGACCAGGGGAGACCCAGTACTTC.